Following are 27 T cell receptor beta chains from one sample sequenced in a study of blood T cell repertoires in COVID-19. Profiling relied on immunoSEQ multiplex PCR, and the TCRdb table lists in-frame clones only, not all of them. Of more than 85,000 clones in the sample, about 90% were seen once. Sequencing was performed on peripheral blood. These receptors all stem from a man aged 45-60 years with active COVID-19.

The genes are TRBV7-9 and TRBJ2-5; D might be TRBD2 (6 bases). The germline V and J ends were trimmed by 5 bases and 1 base, with 14 bases remaining between them. The CDR3 has 15 amino acids. Germline V gene lookup returns CDR1 SEHNR and CDR2 FQNEAQ (reference sequence). This chain's CDR3 is CASSPPNGGQETQYF. The CDR3 region has the DNA TGTGCCAGCAGCCCGCCTAACGGGGGCCAAGAGACCCAGTACTTC.

The rearrangement links TRBV19 to TRBJ1-1; D not resolved. Germline lookup yields CDR1 LNHDA and CDR2 SQIVND (reference sequence). The CDR3 contains 16 residues. V lost 3 bases and J lost 3, with 17 bases in between. CDR3 coding DNA: TGTGCCAGTAGTATCGGAGGCAGGAGGATTTACACTGAAGCTTTCTTT. Amino acid sequence: CASSIGGRRIYTEAFF.

CDR3: CSAGTAYGYTF. The CDR3 DNA reads as TGCAGTGCTGGGACAGCTTATGGCTACACCTTC. The chain recombines TRBV20-1 with TRBJ1-2, with 7 bases lining up with TRBD1. Germline values: CDR1 DFQATT, CDR2 SNEGSKA (reference sequence). The CDR3 spans 11 residues. J gave up 5 bases and V 5 bases, and 2 bases lay outside the gene matches.

The sample holds a few counts of this clone. The chain is built from TRBV6-2 or TRBV6-3 and TRBJ1-2; D gene uncertain. The CDR3 has 15 residues. The V and J ends lost 2 bases and 6 bases respectively, with 16 bases between them. Germline V gives CDR1 MNHEY, CDR2 SVGEGT. This chain's CDR3 is CASSYSAGGLDGYTF. CDR3 nucleotide sequence: TGTGCCAGCAGTTACAGCGCAGGCGGACTTGATGGCTACACCTTC.

The rearrangement joins TRBV6-5 to TRBJ1-1; D may be TRBD1 (6 bases). The CDR3 runs to 12 residues. Between the trimmed V and J ends, which lost 11 bases and 1 base, there was a span of 11 bases. Germline V gene lookup returns CDR1 MNHEY and CDR2 SVGAGI. Written as DNA, the CDR3 is TGTGCCGGGGGCACGGGGAACACTGAAGCTTTCTTT. Translation: CAGGTGNTEAFF.

The chain carries TRBV7-9 and TRBJ1-1; the match to TRBD1 covers 7 bases. Germline values: CDR1 SEHNR, CDR2 FQNEAQ (reference sequence). The CDR3 totals 15 residues. The ends lost 2 bases at V and 1 base at J; junction bases unmatched: 4. The CDR3 is CASSLSGTENTEAFF. DNA of the CDR3: TGTGCCAGCAGCTTATCAGGGACAGAGAACACTGAAGCTTTCTTT.

This chain joins TRBV5-4 and TRBJ2-1; D possibly corresponds to TRBD2 (6 bases). The CDR3 spans 15 residues. CDR1 is SGHNT and CDR2 is YYREEE in the germline V gene (reference sequence). V lost 4 bases and J lost 10, with 21 bases in between. CDR3 sequence: CASSPTTRSEREQFF. CDR3 coding DNA: TGTGCCAGCAGCCCTACGACTAGGTCGGAGCGGGAGCAGTTCTTC.

The sample holds one count of this clone. The chain recombines TRBV3-1 (or the pseudogene TRBV3-2) with TRBJ2-1, with a possible D match to TRBD2 (5 bases). This CDR3 spans 13 amino acids. The V and J ends lost 4 bases and 5 bases respectively, with 9 bases between them. The V gene's germline CDR1 is LGHDT and CDR2 YNNKEL (reference sequence). The CDR3 loop reads CASSLTSDNEQFF. The CDR3 nucleotides are TGTGCCAGCAGCCTCACTAGTGACAATGAGCAGTTCTTC.

This chain uses TRBV6-1 with TRBJ1-3; D may be TRBD1 (5 bases). The CDR3 contains 17 residues. The V end lost 2 bases, the J end lost 0 bases, and 14 bases lay between the germline ends. Germline V CDR1 and CDR2: MNHNS, SASEGT. The DNA for the CDR3 is TGTGCCAGCAGTGAATGGGAGGGACTCTACTCTGGAAACACCATATATTTT. Protein: CASSEWEGLYSGNTIYF.

CDR3 DNA sequence: TGTGCCACAGCCCGGGTCCCCGGGGAGCTGTTTTTT. This translates into CATARVPGELFF. V usage is TRBV24-1 and J usage is TRBJ2-2; D unclear. Trimming shortened V by 10 bases and J by 6 bases, and 11 bases separated the two germline ends. The CDR3 totals 12 residues. Germline loops: CDR1 KGHDR, CDR2 SFDVKD.

This chain connects TRBV7-9 to TRBJ2-5, with TRBD2 identical over 7 bases. The germline gives CDR1 SEHNR, CDR2 FQNEAQ (reference sequence). The V gene end was trimmed by 5 bases and the J gene end by 1 base; junction bases not matched to a gene: 4. The CDR3 spans 14 residues. In DNA, the CDR3 is TGTGCCAGCAGCCCCTGGGGGGGCCAAGAGACCCAGTACTTC. Translated: CASSPWGGQETQYF.

This clone was found once. The rearrangement joins TRBV4-2 to TRBJ1-2, with 11 positions matching TRBD1. Germline values: CDR1 LGHNA, CDR2 YNFKEQ. CDR3 length: 17 residues. V lost 4 bases and J lost 5; bases outside the gene matches: 12. CDR3 sequence (DNA): TGTGCCAGCAGCCTGGCCTCCGCCGGGACAGGGGGATATGGCTACACCTTC. It encodes CASSLASAGTGGYGYTF.

The V call is TRBV2, the J call TRBJ2-2; unclear D gene. The CDR3 runs 16 residues. The germline V gene encodes CDR1 SNHLY and CDR2 FYNNEI. Deletions cut 7 bases from V and 1 base from J, with 16 bases between. The CDR3 here is CASKRDMLQNTGELFF. The CDR3 nucleotides read TGTGCCAGCAAACGCGACATGCTGCAGAACACCGGGGAGCTGTTTTTT. The variable domain in full, with the rest retrieved from reference TRBV2 and TRBJ2-2, is EPEVTQTPSHQVTQMGQEVILRCVPISNHLYFYWYRQILGQKVEFLVSFYNNEISEKSEIFDDQFSVERPDGSNFTLKIRSTKLEDSAMYFCASKRDMLQNTGELFFGEGSRLTVL.

The rearrangement uses TRBV25-1 and TRBJ1-1; 7 positions match TRBD1. Trimming at V came to 7 bases and at J to 0 bases, leaving 8 bases not matched to a gene. CDR3 size: 15 residues. Germline CDR1 and CDR2: MGHDK and SYGVNS. The CDR3, as DNA: TGTGCCAGCATTAAGACAGGGCATATGAACACTGAAGCTTTCTTT. It specifies CASIKTGHMNTEAFF.

This chain connects TRBV2 to TRBJ2-1, with 7 positions matching TRBD1. V gave up 7 bases and J gave up 8 bases; unmatched junction bases: 11. The CDR3 extends over 14 amino acids. The germline V gene has CDR1 SNHLY and CDR2 FYNNEI. CDR3 nucleotides: TGTGCCAGCAATACCGGACAGGAATCAGATGAGCAGTTCTTC. This translates into CASNTGQESDEQFF.

The rearrangement uses TRBV30 and TRBJ1-6, with D uncertain. The germline V and J ends were trimmed by 4 bases and 9 bases, with 22 bases remaining between them. In germline, CDR1 is GTSNPN, CDR2 SVGIG (reference sequence). CDR3 length: 16 residues. The CDR3 DNA follows: TGTGCCTGGACATTGGGAGGCCCCAGGTCGGCTTCACCCCTCCACTTT. Its protein product is CAWTLGGPRSASPLHF.

This chain links TRBV7-9 with TRBJ1-1, with D maybe TRBD1 (6 bases). Per the germline V gene, CDR1 is SEHNR and CDR2 is FQNEAQ (reference sequence). V gave up 5 bases and J gave up 8 bases, with 15 bases separating them. The CDR3 runs to 13 residues. The CDR3 DNA reads as TGTGCCAGCAGCGACCGGGGGGCGGCCGAAGCTTTCTTT. Translating gives CASSDRGAAEAFF. Based on the CDR3 plus reference TRBV7-9 and TRBJ1-1, the full variable domain is DTGVSQNPRHKITKRGQNVTFRCDPISEHNRLYWYRQTLGQGPEFLTYFQNEAQLEKSRLLSDRFSAERPKGSFSTLEIQRTEQGDSAMYLCASSDRGAAEAFFGQGTRLTVV.

This chain links TRBV6-1 with TRBJ1-5, with D perhaps matching TRBD1 (5 bases). Germline V gene data show CDR1 as MNHNS and CDR2 as SASEGT. The CDR3 has 15 amino acids. V was clipped by 1 base and J by 7 bases, with 14 bases between them. This chain's CDR3 is CASSEEWGVRQPQHF. The CDR3 DNA reads as TGTGCCAGCAGTGAAGAATGGGGGGTACGGCAGCCCCAGCATTTT.

The chain recombines TRBV7-3 with TRBJ2-7; 8 positions agree with TRBD2. Germline V gene data show CDR1 as SGHTA and CDR2 as FQGTGA. The CDR3 has 13 residues. Unmatched junction bases numbered 4, after V lost 3 bases and J lost 6 bases. The CDR3 reads CASSFSGTTEQYF. The CDR3 nucleotides are TGTGCCAGCAGCTTTAGCGGGACAACCGAGCAGTACTTC.

The chain is built from TRBV18 and TRBJ2-5, with D possibly TRBD1 on 5 matching bases. The CDR3 runs to 15 residues. Germline CDR1 reads KGHSH; CDR2 reads LQKENI. V lost 4 bases and J lost 1, with 13 bases in between. CDR3 residues: CASSLLQGSQETQYF. The CDR3 bases are TGTGCCAGCTCACTTCTCCAGGGATCCCAAGAGACCCAGTACTTC.

The chain links TRBV19 to TRBJ2-2; the D gene is possibly TRBD1 (6 bases). From germline, CDR1 is LNHDA and CDR2 SQIVND (reference sequence). The CDR3 sequence is 14 residues long. Trimming shortened V by 0 bases and J by 5 bases, and 7 bases separated the two germline ends. The CDR3 DNA sequence: TGTGCCAGTAGTATAGAACAGGGTACCGGGGAGCTGTTTTTT. The encoded protein is CASSIEQGTGELFF.

The chain has TRBV6-2 or TRBV6-3 and TRBJ2-3; tentative D call: TRBD2 (6 bases). Per the germline V gene, CDR1 is MNHEY and CDR2 is SVGEGT. The V end was cut by 0 bases, the J end by 1 base, with 11 bases between. The CDR3 runs to 16 residues. The CDR3 here is CASSYSLAFRTDTQYF. CDR3 DNA: TGTGCCAGCAGTTACTCCCTAGCGTTTCGCACAGATACGCAGTATTTT.

This sequence joins TRBV6-6 and TRBJ2-1; 8 nucleotides align to TRBD2. V lost 6 bases, J lost 3 bases, and 10 bases stayed unmatched. Per germline, CDR1 MNHNY and CDR2 SVGAGI (reference sequence). The CDR3 sequence is 16 residues long. For the CDR3, the DNA is TGTGCCAGCAGCTCCCTTCGAGCGGGGGACTACAATGAGCAGTTCTTC. It is translated as CASSSLRAGDYNEQFF.

The sample holds one count of this clone. The CDR3 DNA follows: TGTGCCAGCGGCCCATTTCGACAAGCGAACACTGAAGCTTTCTTT. Its translation: CASGPFRQANTEAFF. This chain uses TRBV6-2 or TRBV6-3 with TRBJ1-1; unclear D gene. The CDR3 length is 15 residues. V was shortened by 8 bases and J by 1 base, with 17 bases between the two germline ends. Per the germline V gene, CDR1 is MNHEY and CDR2 is SVGEGT.

DNA of the CDR3: TGCGCCAGCAGCATGGGACAGCCACCCTACGAGCAGTACTTC. Protein sequence: CASSMGQPPYEQYF. V gene TRBV5-1 combines with J gene TRBJ2-7, with 7 bases fitting TRBD1. CDR3 length equals 14 residues. The J segment lost 2 bases and the V segment lost 4 bases, leaving 6 bases of the junction unmatched. Germline V CDR1 and CDR2: SGHRS, YFSETQ.

The chain recombines TRBV5-1 with TRBJ2-3, with 11 nucleotides matching TRBD2. The CDR3 loop spans 17 amino acids. In germline, CDR1 is SGHRS, CDR2 YFSETQ. The V gene end was trimmed by 2 bases and the J gene end by 5 bases; junction bases not matched to a gene: 10. CDR3 coding DNA: TGCGCCAGCAGCTTTAGCGGGGGGGCCCTTAATAGAGATACGCAGTATTTT. Protein: CASSFSGGALNRDTQYF. Supplemented by reference TRBV5-1 and TRBJ2-3, the full variable domain reads KAGVTQTPRYLIKTRGQQVTLSCSPISGHRSVSWYQQTPGQGLQFLFEYFSETQRNKGNFPGRFSGRQFSNSRSEMNVSTLELGDSALYLCASSFSGGALNRDTQYFGPGTRLTVL.

The genes are TRBV18 and TRBJ1-1; D call uncertain. CDR1 is KGHSH and CDR2 is LQKENI in the germline V gene. The CDR3 covers 14 residues. V lost 1 base, J lost 3 bases, and 9 bases lay in between. The CDR3 protein is CASSPQGGDTEAFF. CDR3 DNA: TGTGCCAGCTCACCACAGGGCGGGGACACTGAAGCTTTCTTT.